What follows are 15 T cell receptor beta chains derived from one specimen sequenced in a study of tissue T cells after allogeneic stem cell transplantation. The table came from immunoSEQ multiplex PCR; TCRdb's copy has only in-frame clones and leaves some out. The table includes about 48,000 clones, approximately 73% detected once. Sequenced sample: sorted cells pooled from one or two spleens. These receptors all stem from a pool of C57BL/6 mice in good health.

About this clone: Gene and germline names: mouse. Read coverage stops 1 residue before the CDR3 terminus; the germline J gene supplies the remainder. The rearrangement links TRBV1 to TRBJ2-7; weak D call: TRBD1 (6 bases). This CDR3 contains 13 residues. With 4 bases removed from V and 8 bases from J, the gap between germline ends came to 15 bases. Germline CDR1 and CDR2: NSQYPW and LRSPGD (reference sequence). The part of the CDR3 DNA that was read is TGCACCTGCAGTGGGTACAGAAGGGGGAAACAGTAC. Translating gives CTCSGYRRGKQY. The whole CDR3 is CTCSGYRRGKQYF.

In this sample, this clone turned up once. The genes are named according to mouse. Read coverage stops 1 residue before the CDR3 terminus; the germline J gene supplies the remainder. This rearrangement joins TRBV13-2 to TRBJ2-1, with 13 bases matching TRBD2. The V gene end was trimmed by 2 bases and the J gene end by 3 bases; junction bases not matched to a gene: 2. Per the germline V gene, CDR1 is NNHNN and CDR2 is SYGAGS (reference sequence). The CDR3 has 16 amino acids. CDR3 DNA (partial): TGTGCCAGCGGTGAGGGACTGGGGGGGGTCTATGCTGAGCAGTTC. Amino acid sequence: CASGEGLGGVYAEQF. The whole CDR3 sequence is CASGEGLGGVYAEQFF.

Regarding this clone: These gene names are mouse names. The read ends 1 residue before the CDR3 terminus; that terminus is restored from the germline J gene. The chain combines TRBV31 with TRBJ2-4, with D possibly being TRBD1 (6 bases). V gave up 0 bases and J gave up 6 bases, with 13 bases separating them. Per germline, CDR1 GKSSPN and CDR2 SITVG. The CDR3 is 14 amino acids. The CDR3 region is CAWSLGRGGNTLYF. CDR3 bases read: TGTGCCTGGAGTCTTGGCAGGGGAGGGAACACCTTGTAC. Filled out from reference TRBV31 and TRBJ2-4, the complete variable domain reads AQTIHQWPVAEIKAVGSPLSLGCTIKGKSSPNLYWYWQATGGTLQQLFYSITVGQVESVVQLNLSASRPKDDQFILSTEKLLLSHSGFYLCAWSLGRGGNTLYFGAGTRLSVL.

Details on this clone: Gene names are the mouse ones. The covered CDR3 bases are TGTGCCAGCGAAAACAACCAGGCTCCGCTT. Protein sequence: CASENNQAPL. The full-length CDR3 reads as CASENNQAPLF. The V call is TRBV26, the J call TRBJ1-5; D call uncertain. The read terminates 1 residue before the CDR3 end, so the remaining end is supplied by the germline J gene. Per germline, CDR1 KGHPV and CDR2 FQNQEV (reference sequence). CDR3 size: 11 residues. Trimming shortened V by 8 bases and J by 1 base, and 3 bases separated the two germline ends. The full variable domain, in which reference TRBV26 and TRBJ1-5 provide the parts outside the CDR3, is NSKVIQTPRYLVKGQGQKAKMRCIPEKGHPVVFWYQQNKNNEFKFLINFQNQEVLQQIDMTEKRFSAECPSNSPCSLEIQSSEAGDSALYLCASENNQAPLFGEGTRLSVL.

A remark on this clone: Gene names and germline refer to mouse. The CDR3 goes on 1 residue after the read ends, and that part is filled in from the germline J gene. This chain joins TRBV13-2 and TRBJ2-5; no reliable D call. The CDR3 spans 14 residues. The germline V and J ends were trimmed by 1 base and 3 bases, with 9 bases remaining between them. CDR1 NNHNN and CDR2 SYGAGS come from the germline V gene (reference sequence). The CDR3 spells CASGDIRRQDTQYF. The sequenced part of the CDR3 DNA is TGTGCCAGCGGTGATATACGGAGACAAGACACCCAGTAC.

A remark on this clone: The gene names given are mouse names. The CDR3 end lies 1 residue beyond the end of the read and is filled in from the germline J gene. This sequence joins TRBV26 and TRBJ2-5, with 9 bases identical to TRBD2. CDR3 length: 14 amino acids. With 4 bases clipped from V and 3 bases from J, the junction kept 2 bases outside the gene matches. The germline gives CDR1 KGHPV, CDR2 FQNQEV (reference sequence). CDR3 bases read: TGTGCCAGCAGTCCCGGACTGGGGCAAGACACCCAGTAC. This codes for CASSPGLGQDTQY. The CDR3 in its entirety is CASSPGLGQDTQYF. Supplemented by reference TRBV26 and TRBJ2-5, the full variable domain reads NSKVIQTPRYLVKGQGQKAKMRCIPEKGHPVVFWYQQNKNNEFKFLINFQNQEVLQQIDMTEKRFSAECPSNSPCSLEIQSSEAGDSALYLCASSPGLGQDTQYFGPGTRLLVL.

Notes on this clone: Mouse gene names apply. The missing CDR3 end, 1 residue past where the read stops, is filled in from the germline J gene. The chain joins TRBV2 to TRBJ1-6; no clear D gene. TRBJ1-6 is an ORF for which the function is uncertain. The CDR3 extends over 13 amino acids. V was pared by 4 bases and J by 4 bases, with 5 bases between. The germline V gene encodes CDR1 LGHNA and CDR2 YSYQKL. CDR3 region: CASSPQYNSPLYF. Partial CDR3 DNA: TGTGCCAGCAGCCCACAGTATAATTCGCCCCTCTAC.

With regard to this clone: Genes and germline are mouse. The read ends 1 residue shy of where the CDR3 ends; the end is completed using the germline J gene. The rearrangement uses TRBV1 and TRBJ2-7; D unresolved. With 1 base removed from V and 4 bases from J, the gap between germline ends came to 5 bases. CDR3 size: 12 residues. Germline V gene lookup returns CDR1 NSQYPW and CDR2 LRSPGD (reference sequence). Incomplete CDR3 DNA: TGCACCTGCAGTGCAGTCAATTATGAACAGTAC. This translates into CTCSAVNYEQY. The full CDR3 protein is CTCSAVNYEQYF.

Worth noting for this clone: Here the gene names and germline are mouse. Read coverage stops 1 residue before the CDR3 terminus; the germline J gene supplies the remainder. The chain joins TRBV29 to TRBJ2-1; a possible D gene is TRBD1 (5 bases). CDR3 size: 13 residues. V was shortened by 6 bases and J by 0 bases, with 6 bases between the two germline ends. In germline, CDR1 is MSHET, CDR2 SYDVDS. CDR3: CASRDNNYAEQFF. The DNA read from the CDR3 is TGTGCTAGCAGGGACAATAACTATGCTGAGCAGTTC.

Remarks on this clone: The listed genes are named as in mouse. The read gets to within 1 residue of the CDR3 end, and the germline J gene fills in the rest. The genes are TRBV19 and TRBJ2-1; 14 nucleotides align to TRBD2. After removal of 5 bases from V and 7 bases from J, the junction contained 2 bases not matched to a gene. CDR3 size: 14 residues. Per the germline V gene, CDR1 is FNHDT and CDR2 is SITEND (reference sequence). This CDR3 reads CASRGLGGLAEQFF. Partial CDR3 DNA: TGTGCCAGCAGGGGACTGGGGGGGCTAGCTGAGCAGTTC.

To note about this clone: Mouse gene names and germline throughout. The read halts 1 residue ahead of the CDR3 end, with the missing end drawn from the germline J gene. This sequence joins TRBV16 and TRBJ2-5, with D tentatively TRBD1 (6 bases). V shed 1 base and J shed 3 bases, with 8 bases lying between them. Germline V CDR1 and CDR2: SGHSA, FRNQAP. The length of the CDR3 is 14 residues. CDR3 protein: CASSLAGAQDTQYF. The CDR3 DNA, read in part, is TGTGCAAGCAGCTTAGCAGGGGCTCAAGACACCCAGTAC.

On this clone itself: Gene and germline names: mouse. CDR3 sequence: CASSIRSYEQYF. The CDR3 DNA, read in part, is TGTGCCAGCAGTATAAGGTCCTATGAACAGTAC. The chain links TRBV19 to TRBJ2-7; D is unresolved. The read is 1 residue too short to cover the CDR3 end, so that end is filled in from the germline J gene. The germline CDR1 and CDR2 sequences are FNHDT and SITEND (reference sequence). CDR3 length: 12 residues. V was trimmed by 1 base and J by 1 base, leaving 3 bases between them.

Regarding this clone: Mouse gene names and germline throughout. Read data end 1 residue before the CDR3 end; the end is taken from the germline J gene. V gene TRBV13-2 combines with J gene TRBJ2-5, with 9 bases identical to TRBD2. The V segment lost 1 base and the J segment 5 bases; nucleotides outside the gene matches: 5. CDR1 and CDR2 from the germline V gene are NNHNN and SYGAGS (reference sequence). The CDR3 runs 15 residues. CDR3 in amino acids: CASGDNGGARDTQYF. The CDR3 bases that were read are TGTGCCAGCGGTGATAATGGGGGGGCGCGAGACACCCAGTAC.

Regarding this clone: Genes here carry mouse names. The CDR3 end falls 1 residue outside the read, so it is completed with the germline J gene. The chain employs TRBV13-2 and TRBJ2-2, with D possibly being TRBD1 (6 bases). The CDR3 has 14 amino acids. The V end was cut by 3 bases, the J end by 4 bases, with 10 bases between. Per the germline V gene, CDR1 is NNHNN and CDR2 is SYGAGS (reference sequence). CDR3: CASGVQGSTGQLYF. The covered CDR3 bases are TGTGCCAGCGGTGTTCAGGGGTCCACCGGGCAGCTCTAC.

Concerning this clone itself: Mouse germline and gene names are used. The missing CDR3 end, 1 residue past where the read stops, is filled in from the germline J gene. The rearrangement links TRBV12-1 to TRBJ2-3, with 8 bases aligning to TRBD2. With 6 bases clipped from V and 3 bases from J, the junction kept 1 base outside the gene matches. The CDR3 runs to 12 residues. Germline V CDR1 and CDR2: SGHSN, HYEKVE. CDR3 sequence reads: CASRTGAETLYF. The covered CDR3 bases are TGTGCCAGCCGGACTGGGGCAGAAACGCTGTAT.